By share, the clone carrying this T cell receptor (beta chain) counts as medium-sized (0.01 to 0.1%). What it binds is unknown. V gave up 5 bases and J gave up 4 bases, with 21 bases separating them. CDR1 SGHVS and CDR2 FNYEAQ come from the germline V gene. The CDR3 consists of 17 residues. The sample belongs to a study of early T cells in non-severe SARS-CoV-2 infection. As for the study in general: The chains were unpaired, and the sequenced material was bulk RNA from unsorted whole blood.

Unique molecular identifiers were affixed to single, distinct cDNA molecules. TCRdb reprocessed the 5' RACE reads with MiXCR, giving one entry per CDR3 protein. Seen here are about 16,000 distinct CDR3 sequences, roughly 5.1% observed once, and the top ten hold 6.5% to 8%. Study-level results: Anti-spike CD8 specificities were favored by VDJdb matching, whose results missed private and CD4 specificities.

Sequenced sample: whole blood. This sequence was found in an adult who was a healthcare worker with PCR-confirmed SARS-CoV-2 infection or an uninfected control (not recorded which). The chain recombines TRBV7-6 with TRBJ2-1, with D tentatively TRBD1 (7 bases). The CDR3 sequence: CASSPTSGGPTYNEQFF. The CDR3 DNA follows: TGTGCCAGCAGCCCGACCTCAGGGGGGCCGACGTACAATGAGCAGTTCTTC.